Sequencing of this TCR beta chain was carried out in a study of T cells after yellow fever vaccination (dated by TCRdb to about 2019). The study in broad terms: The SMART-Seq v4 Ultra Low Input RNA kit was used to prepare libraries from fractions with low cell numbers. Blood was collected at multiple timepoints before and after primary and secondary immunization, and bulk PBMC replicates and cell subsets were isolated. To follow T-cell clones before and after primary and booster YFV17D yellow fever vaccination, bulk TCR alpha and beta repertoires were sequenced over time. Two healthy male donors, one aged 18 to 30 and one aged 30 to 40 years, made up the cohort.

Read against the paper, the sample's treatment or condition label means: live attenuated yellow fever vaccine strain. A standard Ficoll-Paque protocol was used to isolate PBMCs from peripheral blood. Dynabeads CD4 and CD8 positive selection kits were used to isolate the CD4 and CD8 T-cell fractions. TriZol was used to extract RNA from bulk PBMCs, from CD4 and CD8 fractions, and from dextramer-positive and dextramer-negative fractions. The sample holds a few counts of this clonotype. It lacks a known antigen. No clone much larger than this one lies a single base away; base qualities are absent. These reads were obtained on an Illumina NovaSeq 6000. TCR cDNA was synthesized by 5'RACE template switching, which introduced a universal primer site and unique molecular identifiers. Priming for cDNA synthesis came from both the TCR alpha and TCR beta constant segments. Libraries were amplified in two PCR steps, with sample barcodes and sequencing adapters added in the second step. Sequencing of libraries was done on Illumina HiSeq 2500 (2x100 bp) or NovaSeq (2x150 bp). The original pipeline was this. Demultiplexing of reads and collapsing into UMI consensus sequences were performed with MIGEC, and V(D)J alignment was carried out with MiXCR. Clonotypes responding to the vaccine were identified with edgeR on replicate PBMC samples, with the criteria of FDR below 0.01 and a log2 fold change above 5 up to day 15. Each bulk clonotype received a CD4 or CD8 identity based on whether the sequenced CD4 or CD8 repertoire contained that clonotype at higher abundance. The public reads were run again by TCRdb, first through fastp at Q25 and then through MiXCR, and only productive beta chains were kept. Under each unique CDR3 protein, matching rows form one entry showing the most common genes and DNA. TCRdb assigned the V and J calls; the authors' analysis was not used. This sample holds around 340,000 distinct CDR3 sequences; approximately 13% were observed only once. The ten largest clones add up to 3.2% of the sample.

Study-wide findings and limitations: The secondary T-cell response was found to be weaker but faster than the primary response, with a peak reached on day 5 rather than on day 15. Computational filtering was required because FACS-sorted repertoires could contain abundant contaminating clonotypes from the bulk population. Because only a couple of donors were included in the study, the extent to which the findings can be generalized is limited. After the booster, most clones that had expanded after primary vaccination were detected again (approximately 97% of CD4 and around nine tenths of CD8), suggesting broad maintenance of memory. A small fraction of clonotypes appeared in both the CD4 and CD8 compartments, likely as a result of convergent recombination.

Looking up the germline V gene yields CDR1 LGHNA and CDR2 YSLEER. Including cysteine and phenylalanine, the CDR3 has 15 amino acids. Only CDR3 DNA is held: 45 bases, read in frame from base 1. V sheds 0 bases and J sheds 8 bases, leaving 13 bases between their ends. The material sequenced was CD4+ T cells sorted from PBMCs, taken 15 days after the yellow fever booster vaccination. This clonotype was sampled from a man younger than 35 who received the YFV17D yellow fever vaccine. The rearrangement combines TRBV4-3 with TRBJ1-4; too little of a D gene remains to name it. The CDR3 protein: CASSQDYRNSEKLFF. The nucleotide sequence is TGCGCCAGCAGCCAAGATTACCGTAATAGCGAAAAACTGTTTTTT.